This T cell receptor beta chain came from a study of blood T cell repertoires in COVID-19. Some clones are missing from TCRdb's copy, which holds only in-frame ones; the method was immunoSEQ multiplex PCR. The sample contains 180,000 or so clones, less than 90% of which appear only once. The CDR3 consists of 17 residues. After removal of 3 bases from V and 5 bases from J, the junction contained 11 bases not matched to a gene. CDR1 is SGHDT and CDR2 is YYEEEE in the germline V gene. The count of this clone is one. The chain has TRBV5-6 and TRBJ2-2; 9 nucleotides align to TRBD1. The sample comprised peripheral blood. The sequence came from a woman in her sixties or seventies with COVID-19, enrolled during active disease. The CDR3 spells CASSSRDRARGTGELFF. CDR3 in DNA: TGTGCCAGCAGCTCCCGGGACAGGGCCCGCGGAACCGGGGAGCTGTTTTTT.